A selection of T cell receptor beta chains follows, all from one sample in a study of T-cell reconstitution after alpha-beta-depleted transplantation in children. TCRdb reprocessed the PCR reads with MiXCR, giving one entry per CDR3 protein. Here the sample spans 500,000 to 650,000 distinct CDR3 sequences, about an eighth being singletons. The sample was PBMCs, mostly from graft donor cells, taken 180 days after TCRalphabeta/CD19-depleted stem cell transplant. These receptors all come from a female patient aged 2 to 10 who had a stem cell transplant for aplastic anemia, so the T cells may come from the graft donor. The CDR3 runs from the conserved cysteine through the conserved F or W. Each record gives: D gene, clone size, V gene, J gene, CDR3 protein, CDR3 DNA. A D gene is named only where the DNA matches it firmly. A clone size is listed for some rows: how often the clone was seen (once, few, many), or a class if it is expanded.

>TRBD2|.|TRBV20-1|TRBJ2-1
CSASPGLAGGRNEQFF
TGCAGTGCTAGCCCCGGTCTAGCGGGAGGTCGGAATGAGCAGTTCTTC
>.|few|TRBV12-3/TRBV12-4|TRBJ2-7
CASSPRTASTYEQYF
TGTGCCAGCAGTCCCAGGACAGCCTCAACCTACGAGCAGTACTTC
>.|few|TRBV7-9|TRBJ2-3
CASWGSLSPDTQYF
TGTGCCAGCTGGGGCAGTCTGTCCCCAGATACGCAGTATTTT
>.|.|TRBV6-1|TRBJ2-4
CASSLGRQSGLAKNIQYF
TGTGCCAGCAGTCTCGGACGCCAGTCGGGGCTAGCCAAAAACATTCAGTACTTC
>TRBD2|.|TRBV25-1|TRBJ2-5
CASGPLVGGSSGTQYF
TGTGCCAGCGGCCCCCTGGTGGGCGGGAGCTCAGGGACCCAGTACTTC
>.|.|TRBV28|TRBJ2-1
CASSFGQTNEQFF
TGTGCCAGCAGTTTTGGACAGACCAATGAGCAGTTCTTC
>TRBD1|.|TRBV12-3/TRBV12-4|TRBJ2-7
CASSLEQGAYEQYF
TGTGCCAGCAGTTTAGAACAGGGGGCCTACGAGCAGTACTTC
>.|many|TRBV7-3|TRBJ1-5
CASSLAAAANSNQPQHF
TGTGCCAGCAGCCTAGCCGCGGCTGCAAATAGCAATCAGCCCCAGCATTTT
>.|.|TRBV6-1|TRBJ2-1
CASSQAGQSLNEQFF
TGTGCCAGCAGTCAAGCGGGACAGTCTCTCAATGAGCAGTTCTTC
>.|.|TRBV30|TRBJ1-5
CAWGPPGHFNQPQHF
TGTGCCTGGGGGCCGCCGGGACACTTCAATCAGCCCCAGCATTTT
>TRBD1|.|TRBV5-1|TRBJ1-2
CASSSGQGAYGEDGYTF
TGCGCCAGCAGCTCCGGACAGGGAGCTTACGGTGAGGATGGCTACACCTTC
>.|few|TRBV11-2|TRBJ1-3
CASSFWVGWIGSGNTIYF
TGTGCCAGCAGCTTCTGGGTTGGGTGGATAGGTTCTGGAAACACCATATATTTT
>TRBD2|.|TRBV15|TRBJ2-7
CATSRDSGIAGDHEQYF
TGTGCCACCAGCAGAGATTCGGGCATAGCGGGAGACCACGAGCAGTACTTC
>.|.|TRBV5-1|TRBJ2-2
CASSFDGGAAGELFF
TGCGCCAGCAGCTTCGATGGGGGAGCGGCCGGGGAGCTGTTTTTT
>.|few|TRBV28|TRBJ2-1
CASLGRPNEQFF
TGTGCCAGCCTCGGGAGACCCAATGAGCAGTTCTTC
>TRBD1|few|TRBV20-1|TRBJ1-5
CSADGQGIDQPQHF
TGCAGTGCTGACGGACAGGGAATAGATCAGCCCCAGCATTTT
>.|few|TRBV15|TRBJ2-1
CATSREWQSSYNEQFF
TGTGCCACCAGCAGAGAGTGGCAGAGCTCCTACAATGAGCAGTTCTTC
>TRBD1|.|TRBV28|TRBJ2-1
CASSLLSAGGRNEQFF
TGTGCCAGCAGTTTATTGTCGGCAGGGGGACGAAATGAGCAGTTCTTC
>TRBD1|.|TRBV7-9|TRBJ2-4
CASSIPGGNIQYF
TGTGCCAGCAGCATACCAGGGGGAAACATTCAGTACTTC
>.|many|TRBV5-1|TRBJ1-1
CASSQSREDTEAFF
TGCGCCAGCAGTCAATCCCGGGAGGACACTGAAGCTTTCTTT
>TRBD2|few|TRBV6-2/TRBV6-3|TRBJ2-5
CASSYSSGTSGRGETQYF
TGTGCCAGCAGTTACTCGAGCGGGACTAGCGGGAGAGGAGAGACCCAGTACTTC
>.|few|TRBV7-8|TRBJ1-5
CASSPLPNARNQPQHF
TGTGCCAGCAGTCCCCTACCCAACGCACGAAATCAGCCCCAGCATTTT
>TRBD1|few|TRBV25-1|TRBJ1-4
CASSEGGTGKEKLFF
TGTGCCAGCAGTGAAGGAGGGACAGGGAAAGAAAAACTGTTTTTT
>.|many|TRBV20-1|TRBJ1-1
CSARFNTEAFF
TGCAGTGCTAGATTCAACACTGAAGCTTTCTTT
>.|few|TRBV19|TRBJ1-3
CASSIYGNTIYF
TGTGCCAGTAGTATTTATGGAAACACCATATATTTT
>TRBD2|.|TRBV30|TRBJ2-7
CAWRVPGQSGLALYEQYF
TGTGCCTGGAGGGTACCGGGACAGTCGGGACTAGCGTTGTACGAGCAGTACTTC
>.|.|TRBV4-2|TRBJ2-5
CASSSRGGPASRSPEETQYF
TGTGCCAGCAGCTCAAGGGGGGGCCCTGCTAGCCGGTCCCCTGAAGAGACCCAGTACTTC
>TRBD2|.|TRBV27|TRBJ2-5
CASSQPQTSGRETQYF
TGTGCCAGCAGTCAACCCCAGACTAGCGGGAGAGAGACCCAGTACTTC
>.|.|TRBV28|TRBJ1-5
CASSLFSSGNQPQHF
TGTGCCAGCAGTTTATTCAGTAGTGGCAATCAGCCCCAGCATTTT
>.|few|TRBV12-1|TRBJ2-1
CAKTLPLASYNEQFF
TGTGCCAAGACTTTACCCCTAGCTTCGTACAATGAGCAGTTCTTC